What follows are 13 T cell receptor beta chains derived from one specimen sequenced in a study of Ad26.COV2.S vaccination and SARS-CoV-2 variants. The treatment is: roughly 19 received Ad26.COV2.S at low or high dose, single or two shots; 5 received placebo; per-sample allocation not given. Day 63 after the first injection of vaccine or placebo was the sampling time. The data were produced by immunoSEQ multiplex PCR, yet TCRdb's version contains in-frame clones alone and is incomplete. The sample lists over 450,000 clones, 80% to 90% occurring once. This specimen was peripheral blood, taken in a trial of Ad26.COV2.S vaccine versus placebo. These receptors came from a person between 18 and 65 years old who received the Ad26.COV2.S COVID-19 vaccine or a placebo.

J is TRBJ1-2 and V is TRBV9; D may be TRBD1 (6 bases). Trimming took off 0 bases at V and 4 bases at J, with 10 bases between the two ends. CDR1 and CDR2 (germline): SGDLS, YYNGEE. This CDR3 is built from 14 residues. CDR3 region: CASSVGQTGYGYTF. The CDR3 nucleotides are TGTGCCAGCAGCGTAGGACAGACAGGCTATGGCTACACCTTC.

The chain employs TRBV12-2 and TRBJ1-5; whether TRBD1, the table's D call, matches the DNA was not checked. TRBV12-2 is given as a pseudogene. CDR3 length: 17 residues. The CDR3 is CASRPRTGDFDSQPQHF. DNA of the CDR3: TGTGCAAGTCGCCCCCGAACAGGCGATTTTGATAGTCAGCCCCAGCATTTT.

The V call is TRBV4-3, the J call TRBJ2-2; 14 positions agree with TRBD2. The CDR3 contains 18 residues. Germline V CDR1 and CDR2: LGHNA, YSLEER. With V trimmed by 4 bases and J by 9 bases, 13 bases remained unmatched. The CDR3 sequence is CASSPGTSGGTPFWELFF. For the CDR3, the DNA is TGCGCCAGCAGCCCTGGGACTAGCGGGGGCACACCCTTTTGGGAGCTGTTTTTT.

This clone occurred a few times. The V call is TRBV5-6, the J call TRBJ1-2, with D unresolved. CDR3 length equals 13 residues. Germline-derived CDR1 and CDR2 are SGHDT and YYEEEE. V was shortened by 1 base and J by 4 bases, with 8 bases between the two germline ends. This CDR3 is CASSLRVLYGYTF. The DNA of the CDR3 is TGTGCCAGCAGCTTGAGAGTTCTCTATGGCTACACCTTC.

The chain has TRBV6-5 and TRBJ1-5; D might be TRBD1 (5 bases). CDR1 is MNHEY, CDR2 SVGAGI, per germline. The CDR3 has 16 amino acids. The V end was cut by 4 bases, the J end by 0 bases, with 13 bases between. CDR3 sequence: CASSSPGGYSNQPQHF. For the CDR3, the DNA is TGTGCCAGCAGTTCTCCGGGGGGTTATAGCAATCAGCCCCAGCATTTT.

J is TRBJ1-2 and V is TRBV4-3, with 7 bases identical to TRBD1. V was pared by 1 base and J by 3 bases, with 14 bases of the junction left unmatched. The CDR3 sequence is 18 residues long. CDR1 and CDR2 from the germline V gene are LGHNA and YSLEER. CDR3 protein: CASSQGSAGGRRDYGYTF. Written as DNA, the CDR3 is TGCGCCAGCAGCCAAGGTTCGGCAGGGGGACGGAGGGACTATGGCTACACCTTC.

The V gene is TRBV29-1, the J gene TRBJ2-6; the D call may be TRBD1 or TRBD2 (5 bases each). V was shortened by 7 bases and J by 2 bases, with 24 bases between the two germline ends. This CDR3 region has 18 residues. Germline CDR1 and CDR2: SQVTM and ANQGSEA. CDR3 sequence reads: CSAEIFGRGPPGANVLTF. The CDR3 DNA sequence: TGCAGCGCCGAGATTTTCGGACGGGGACCTCCTGGGGCCAACGTCCTGACTTTC.

This clone turned up a few times. This same CDR3 is encoded by further DNA sequences in the sample. The chain joins TRBV18 to TRBJ2-7, with 9 positions matching TRBD2. Losses at the gene ends were 3 bases for V and 5 bases for J; bases not matched to a gene: 2. The CDR3 spans 13 residues. CDR1 and CDR2 from the germline V gene are KGHSH and LQKENI. CDR3 nucleotide sequence: TGTGCCAGCTCACCGGGACTAGCCAACGAGCAGTACTTC. Residues: CASSPGLANEQYF.

This sequence joins TRBV30 and TRBJ1-2, with TRBD1 matching 10 bases. This CDR3 spans 15 amino acids. Germline values: CDR1 GTSNPN, CDR2 SVGIG (reference sequence). The CDR3 nucleotides are TGTGCGCTTACCGGGACAGGGGTCATAAACTATGGCTACACCTTC. Translation: CALTGTGVINYGYTF.

The chain recombines TRBV29-1 with TRBJ2-7; D not certain. The CDR3 sequence is 12 residues long. V dropped 3 bases and J dropped 2 bases, with 8 bases sitting between them. Germline V lookup: CDR1 SQVTM, CDR2 ANQGSEA. The CDR3 nucleotides are TGCAGCGTTGATGACGGAGCCTACGAGCAGTACTTC. Its translation is CSVDDGAYEQYF.

This rearrangement joins TRBV3-1 (or the pseudogene TRBV3-2) to TRBJ2-3; D tentatively fits TRBD1 or TRBD2 (5 bases each). The CDR3 spans 15 residues. Per germline, CDR1 LGHDT and CDR2 YNNKEL (reference sequence). V lost 3 bases to trimming and J lost 2 bases, with 12 bases between them. CDR3: CASSQPGPTTDTQYF. The CDR3 coding sequence is TGTGCCAGCAGCCAGCCGGGACCCACCACAGATACGCAGTATTTT.

The genes are TRBV4-1 and TRBJ1-4; D gene unclear. Germline V gene data show CDR1 as MGHRA and CDR2 as YSYEKL. V dropped 4 bases and J dropped 6 bases, with 15 bases sitting between them. The CDR3 totals 15 residues. CDR3 sequence reads: CASSPHIASDEKLFF. The CDR3 DNA reads as TGCGCCAGCAGCCCTCACATCGCAAGTGATGAAAAACTGTTTTTT.

This clone showed up just once. This chain links TRBV7-8 with TRBJ2-7; D might be TRBD1 (5 bases). The V end lost 5 bases, the J end lost 4 bases, and 18 bases lay between the germline ends. The CDR3 length is 15 residues. Germline-derived CDR1 and CDR2 are SGHVS and FQNEAQ. The CDR3 loop is CASSPLAPPGYEQYF. Here the CDR3 DNA reads TGTGCCAGCAGCCCCCTGGCACCCCCAGGGTACGAGCAGTACTTC.